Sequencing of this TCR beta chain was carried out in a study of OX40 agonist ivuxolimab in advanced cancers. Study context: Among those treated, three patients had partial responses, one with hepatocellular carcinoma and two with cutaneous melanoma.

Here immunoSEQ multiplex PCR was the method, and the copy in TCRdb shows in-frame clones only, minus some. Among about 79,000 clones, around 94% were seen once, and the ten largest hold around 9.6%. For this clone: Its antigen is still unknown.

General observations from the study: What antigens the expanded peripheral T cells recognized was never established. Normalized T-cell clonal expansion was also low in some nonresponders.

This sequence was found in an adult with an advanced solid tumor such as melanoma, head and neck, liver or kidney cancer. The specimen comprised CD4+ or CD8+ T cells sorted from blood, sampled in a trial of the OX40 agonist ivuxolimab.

The CDR3 DNA follows: TGTGCCAGCACCTCCTTTAGCAATCAGCCCCAGCATTTT. Protein: CASTSFSNQPQHF. The chain has TRBV6-6 and TRBJ1-5; D gene unclear. V lost 7 bases to trimming and J lost 0 bases, with 7 bases between them. From germline, CDR1 is MNHNY and CDR2 SVGAGI (reference sequence). This CDR3 spans 13 amino acids.